This entry lists 22 T cell receptor beta chains sequenced from one sample in a study of a mutant IDH1 vaccine in newly diagnosed glioma. Method: immunoSEQ multiplex PCR; TCRdb's copy keeps in-frame clones and lacks some. Here the sample spans 70,000 to 100,000 clones, roughly 90% being singletons. As for time point: week 5, during vaccination. The content of each vaccine dose was 300 ug of mutant IDH1 20-mer peptide, and topical imiquimod accompanied it. These receptors lack a known antigen. This specimen consisted of PBMCs, obtained from a glioma patient whose treatment included an IDH1 peptide vaccine. These receptors originate from a woman in her forties or fifties with glioma.

This clone appeared a single time. The V and J genes are TRBV12-5 and TRBJ1-1, with D unclear. CDR1 is LGHNT, CDR2 FRNRAP, per germline. Trimming took 7 bases from V and 1 from J, leaving 7 bases between them. This CDR3 is built from 12 residues. CDR3 amino acids: CASVSENTEAFF. The DNA for the CDR3 is TGTGCTAGTGTTTCAGAGAACACTGAAGCTTTCTTT.

The chain carries TRBV29-1 and TRBJ2-7, with a tentative D call TRBD1 (5 bases). V lost 6 bases, J lost 2 bases, and 11 bases lay in between. Germline assignment: CDR1 SQVTM and CDR2 ANQGSEA. The CDR3 covers 12 residues. The CDR3 sequence: CSVSQGTYEQYF. CDR3 nucleotides: TGCAGCGTCTCCCAGGGTACCTACGAGCAGTACTTC.

The gene calls are TRBV19 and TRBJ1-1; D gene uncertain. Germline lookup yields CDR1 LNHDA and CDR2 SQIVND (reference sequence). CDR3 length equals 11 residues. The V end lost 7 bases, the J end lost 5 bases, and 8 bases lay between the germline ends. CDR3 in amino acids: CASKEETEAFF. The CDR3 nucleotides read TGTGCCAGTAAGGAGGAAACTGAAGCTTTCTTT. Combining the CDR3 with reference TRBV19 and TRBJ1-1 gives the whole variable domain DGGITQSPKYLFRKEGQNVTLSCEQNLNHDAMYWYRQDPGQGLRLIYYSQIVNDFQKGDIAEGYSVSREKKESFPLTVTSAQKNPTAFYLCASKEETEAFFGQGTRLTVV.

The chain couples TRBV6-5 to TRBJ2-3; possibly TRBD2 for D (5 bases). The CDR3 sequence is 14 residues long. From germline, CDR1 is MNHEY and CDR2 SVGAGI. V was pared by 0 bases and J by 2 bases, with 6 bases between. In DNA form, the CDR3 reads TGTGCCAGCAGTTACTCGAGGGCCACAGATACGCAGTATTTT. Translation: CASSYSRATDTQYF.

The rearrangement links TRBV5-4 to TRBJ1-2; no clear D gene. Germline assignment: CDR1 SGHNT and CDR2 YYREEE (reference sequence). This CDR3 has 14 residues. Trimming cost V 4 bases and J 4 bases, with 14 bases left between them. The CDR3 DNA sequence: TGTGCCAGCAGCCTAAGGACGGGAAGCTATGGCTACACCTTC. It codes for CASSLRTGSYGYTF.

This chain links TRBV6-5 with TRBJ2-7; TRBD1 matches at 10 bases. The CDR3 is made up of 14 amino acids. The V gene end was trimmed by 5 bases and the J gene end by 2 bases; junction bases not matched to a gene: 3. Germline loops: CDR1 MNHEY, CDR2 SVGAGI. Written as DNA, the CDR3 is TGTGCCAGCAGTCTCGGACAGGGGGCCTACGAGCAGTACTTC. It is translated as CASSLGQGAYEQYF.

This chain links TRBV28 with TRBJ2-2; TRBD2 aligns across 14 bases. Germline CDR1 is MDHEN and CDR2 is SYDVKM. Losses at the gene ends were 3 bases for V and 7 bases for J; bases not matched to a gene: 4. This CDR3 has 16 residues. In DNA, the CDR3 is TGTGCCAGCAGTTTGGGGACTAGCGGGAGCTACGGGGAGCTGTTTTTT. This encodes CASSLGTSGSYGELFF.

V and J are TRBV27 and TRBJ2-1; D is unclear. Germline lookup yields CDR1 MNHEY and CDR2 SMNVEV (reference sequence). This CDR3 spans 11 amino acids. With 8 bases removed from V and 4 bases from J, the gap between germline ends came to 6 bases. The CDR3 DNA is TGTGCCAGCCGTGGGTACAATGAGCAGTTCTTC. Its translation: CASRGYNEQFF.

The genes are TRBV7-8 and TRBJ2-2; 9 bases line up with TRBD1. V was pared by 4 bases and J by 10 bases, with 13 bases of the junction left unmatched. Germline V gene sequence: CDR1 SGHVS, CDR2 FQNEAQ. This CDR3 contains 16 residues. The CDR3 DNA reads TGTGCCAGCAGCTACGCCACGACAGGGGGTCGGTTGGAGCTGTTTTTT. Residues: CASSYATTGGRLELFF.

V and J are TRBV28 and TRBJ2-1, with 9 bases identical to TRBD1. Germline V gives CDR1 MDHEN, CDR2 SYDVKM. This CDR3 spans 15 amino acids. After removal of 6 bases from V and 8 bases from J, the junction contained 11 bases not matched to a gene. CDR3 protein: CASSPRDRVGYEQFF. CDR3 bases: TGTGCCAGCAGCCCCCGGGACAGGGTCGGTTATGAGCAGTTCTTC.

As regards this clone: Other DNA sequences in this specimen translate into the identical CDR3. The rearrangement uses TRBV9 and TRBJ2-7; D gene ambiguous. In germline, CDR1 is SGDLS, CDR2 YYNGEE. CDR3 length: 14 amino acids. Trimming removed 0 bases from V and 3 bases from J, with 10 bases in between. CDR3 region: CASSVDPSSYEQYF. In DNA form, the CDR3 reads TGTGCCAGCAGCGTAGACCCTAGTAGCTACGAGCAGTACTTC.

V gene TRBV5-1 combines with J gene TRBJ2-5; 12 nucleotides agree with TRBD1. The CDR3 is 17 amino acids. V lost 5 bases and J lost 5; bases outside the gene matches: 13. Germline V gene data show CDR1 as SGHRS and CDR2 as YFSETQ. The CDR3 coding sequence is TGCGCCAGCAGATCCGGGACAGGGGGCGCCTGGGAGGAGACCCAGTACTTC. Translation gives CASRSGTGGAWEETQYF.

This chain connects TRBV6-1 to TRBJ1-1; D gene unclear. Germline CDR1 reads MNHNS; CDR2 reads SASEGT. CDR3 length: 12 amino acids. Trimming left V 10 bases short and J 2 bases short, with 11 bases between. DNA of the CDR3: TGTGCCACCTGGGAGTCTAACACTGAAGCTTTCTTT. It codes for CATWESNTEAFF.

The chain has TRBV13 and TRBJ2-5; no clear D. CDR1 and CDR2 (germline): PRHDT, FYEKMQ (reference sequence). CDR3 length equals 16 residues. Trimming removed 5 bases from V and 0 bases from J, with 16 bases in between. This CDR3 reads CASSPRDGSYQETQYF. The CDR3 region has the DNA TGTGCCAGCAGCCCAAGAGATGGCAGCTACCAAGAGACCCAGTACTTC.

The chain has TRBV5-1 and TRBJ2-7, with 9 bases aligning to TRBD2. After removal of 2 bases from V and 2 bases from J, the junction contained 8 bases not matched to a gene. Germline V lookup: CDR1 SGHRS, CDR2 YFSETQ. The CDR3 extends over 16 amino acids. CDR3 sequence: CASSFSSGSPTYEQYF. The CDR3 DNA is TGCGCCAGCAGCTTCAGTAGCGGGAGCCCGACCTACGAGCAGTACTTC.

DNA for the CDR3: TGTGCCGCACAGGGGGCAGGTGAGCAGTTCTTC. Translating it yields CAAQGAGEQFF. The chain recombines TRBV6-6 with TRBJ2-1; TRBD1 aligns across 9 bases. The CDR3 contains 11 residues. V gave up 11 bases and J gave up 9 bases; unmatched junction bases: 5. In germline, CDR1 is MNHNY, CDR2 SVGAGI (reference sequence).

V and J are TRBV4-1 and TRBJ2-1, with 10 bases lining up with TRBD1. Germline trimming cut 4 bases from V and 7 bases from J; bases unmatched to any gene: 7. This CDR3 spans 15 amino acids. Germline CDR1 MGHRA, CDR2 YSYEKL. CDR3: CASSRGTGEGNEQFF. The CDR3 DNA reads as TGCGCCAGCAGCCGCGGGACAGGGGAGGGTAATGAGCAGTTCTTC.

The chain joins TRBV4-1 to TRBJ2-3; tentative D call: TRBD2 (6 bases). CDR3 length: 15 amino acids. The V end lost 0 bases, the J end lost 9 bases, and 16 bases lay between the germline ends. From germline, CDR1 is MGHRA and CDR2 YSYEKL. CDR3 loop: CASSQDLRWGRTQYF. The CDR3 region has the DNA TGCGCCAGCAGCCAAGATTTGAGGTGGGGGAGGACGCAGTATTTT.

The chain is built from TRBV27 and TRBJ1-5; D is possibly TRBD1 (5 bases). V was shortened by 5 bases and J by 4 bases, with 12 bases between the two germline ends. This CDR3 has 14 amino acids. Germline CDR1 MNHEY, CDR2 SMNVEV (reference sequence). CDR3 residues: CASSPYRGNQPQHF. CDR3 coding DNA: TGTGCCAGCAGTCCCTACCGGGGGAATCAGCCCCAGCATTTT.

The chain employs TRBV18 and TRBJ2-5; D is uncertain. The CDR3 has 13 residues. Trimming cost V 2 bases and J 5 bases, with 9 bases left between them. The germline CDR1 and CDR2 sequences are KGHSH and LQKENI. In DNA, the CDR3 is TGTGCCAGCTCACCAGGGGTTTTCGAGACCCAGTACTTC. Amino acid sequence: CASSPGVFETQYF.

The rearrangement joins TRBV28 to TRBJ1-2; D not certain. CDR3 length: 13 amino acids. V dropped 10 bases and J dropped 1 base, with 13 bases sitting between them. The V gene's germline CDR1 is MDHEN and CDR2 SYDVKM. The CDR3 is CATRDTVNYGYTF. The CDR3, as DNA: TGTGCCACCCGGGATACCGTTAACTATGGCTACACCTTC.

In the case of this clone: The sample carries other DNA sequences with the same CDR3. The V gene is TRBV5-1, the J gene TRBJ2-7; 8 bases fit TRBD2. CDR3 length equals 14 residues. The germline V gene has CDR1 SGHRS and CDR2 YFSETQ. Losses at the gene ends were 4 bases for V and 0 bases for J; bases not matched to a gene: 3. The CDR3, as DNA: TGCGCCAGCAGCAGCACTAGCGGCTCCTACGAGCAGTACTTC. Translating it yields CASSSTSGSYEQYF.